This T cell receptor (beta chain) stems from a study of identical twins. This clonotype occurred many times. It was template switching that added a universal primer site, and there were unique molecular identifiers on the cDNA. Each CDR3 protein is one row after TCRdb ran MiXCR on the 5' RACE reads. The sample shows around 140,000 distinct CDR3 sequences, roughly 3.3% of them seen only once. In germline, CDR1 is SNHLY, CDR2 FYNNEI. Trimming shortened V by 4 bases and J by 9 bases, and 10 bases separated the two germline ends. This CDR3 has 12 amino acids. Source material: memory T cells sorted from blood. The receptor comes from a man in his late teens or twenties in good health. This rearrangement joins TRBV2 to TRBJ2-1; D is ambiguous. This chain's CDR3 is CASSATELEQFF. The CDR3 DNA sequence: TGTGCCAGCAGTGCGACGGAGCTTGAGCAGTTCTTC.